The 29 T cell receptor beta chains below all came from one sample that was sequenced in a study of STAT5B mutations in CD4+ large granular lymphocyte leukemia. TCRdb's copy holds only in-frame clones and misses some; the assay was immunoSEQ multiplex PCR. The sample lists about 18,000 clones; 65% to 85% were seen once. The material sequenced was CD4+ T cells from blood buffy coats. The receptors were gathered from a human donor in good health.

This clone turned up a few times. CDR3 amino acids: CASSLVWNTEAFF. The CDR3 nucleotides read TGTGCCAGCAGCTTAGTTTGGAACACTGAAGCTTTCTTT. V and J are TRBV7-2 and TRBJ1-1; no clear D. Germline CDR1 SGHTA, CDR2 FQGNSA. The V gene lost 1 base and the J gene lost 1 base, with 4 bases spanning the gap. This CDR3 comprises 13 residues.

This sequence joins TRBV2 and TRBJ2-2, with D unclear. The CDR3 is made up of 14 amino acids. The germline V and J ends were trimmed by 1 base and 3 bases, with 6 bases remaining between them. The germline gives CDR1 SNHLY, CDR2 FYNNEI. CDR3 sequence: CASSEEHYTGELFF. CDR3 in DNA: TGTGCCAGCAGTGAAGAACACTACACCGGGGAGCTGTTTTTT.

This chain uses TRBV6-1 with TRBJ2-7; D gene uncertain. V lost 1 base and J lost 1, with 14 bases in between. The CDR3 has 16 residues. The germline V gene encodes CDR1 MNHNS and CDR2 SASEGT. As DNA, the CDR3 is TGTGCCAGCAGTGAAGGATTCAGTTTATCATCCTACGAGCAGTACTTC. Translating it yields CASSEGFSLSSYEQYF.

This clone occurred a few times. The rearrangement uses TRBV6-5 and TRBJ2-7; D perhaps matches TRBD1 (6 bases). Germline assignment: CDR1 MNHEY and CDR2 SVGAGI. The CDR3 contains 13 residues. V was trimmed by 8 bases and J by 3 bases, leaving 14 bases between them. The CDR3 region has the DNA TGTGCCAGCTCGAGACAGGCCCTCTACGAGCAGTACTTC. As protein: CASSRQALYEQYF.

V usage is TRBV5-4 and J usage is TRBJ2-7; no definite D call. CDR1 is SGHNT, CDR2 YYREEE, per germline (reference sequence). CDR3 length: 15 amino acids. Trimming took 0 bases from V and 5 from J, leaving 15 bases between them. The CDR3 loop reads CASSLVPARVDEQYF. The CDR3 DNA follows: TGTGCCAGCAGCTTGGTACCCGCCCGAGTGGACGAGCAGTACTTC.

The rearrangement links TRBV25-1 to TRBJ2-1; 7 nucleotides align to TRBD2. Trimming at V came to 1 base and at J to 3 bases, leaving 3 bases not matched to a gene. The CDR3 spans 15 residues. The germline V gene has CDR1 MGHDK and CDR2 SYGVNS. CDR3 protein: CASSELGGDYNEQFF. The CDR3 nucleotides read TGTGCCAGCAGTGAATTGGGGGGGGACTACAATGAGCAGTTCTTC.

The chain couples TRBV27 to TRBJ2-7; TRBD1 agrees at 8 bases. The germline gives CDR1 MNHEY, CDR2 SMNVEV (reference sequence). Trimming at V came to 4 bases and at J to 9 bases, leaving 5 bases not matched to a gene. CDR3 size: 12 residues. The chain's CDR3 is CASSSIQGVQYF. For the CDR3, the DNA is TGTGCCAGCAGTTCTATACAGGGGGTGCAGTACTTC.

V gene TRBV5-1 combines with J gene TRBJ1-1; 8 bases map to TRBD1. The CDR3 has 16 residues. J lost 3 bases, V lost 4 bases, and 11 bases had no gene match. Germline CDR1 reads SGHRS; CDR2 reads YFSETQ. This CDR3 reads CASSRALLTGDTEAFF. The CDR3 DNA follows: TGCGCCAGCAGCCGCGCTTTGCTGACAGGGGACACTGAAGCTTTCTTT.

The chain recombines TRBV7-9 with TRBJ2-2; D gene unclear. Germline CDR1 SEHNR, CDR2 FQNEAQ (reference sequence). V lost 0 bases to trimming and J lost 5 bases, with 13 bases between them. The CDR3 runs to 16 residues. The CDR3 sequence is CASSLAGDPVTGELFF. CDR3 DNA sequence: TGTGCCAGCAGCTTAGCGGGCGACCCGGTGACCGGGGAGCTGTTTTTT. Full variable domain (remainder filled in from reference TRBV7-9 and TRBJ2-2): DTGVSQNPRHKITKRGQNVTFRCDPISEHNRLYWYRQTLGQGPEFLTYFQNEAQLEKSRLLSDRFSAERPKGSFSTLEIQRTEQGDSAMYLCASSLAGDPVTGELFFGEGSRLTVL.

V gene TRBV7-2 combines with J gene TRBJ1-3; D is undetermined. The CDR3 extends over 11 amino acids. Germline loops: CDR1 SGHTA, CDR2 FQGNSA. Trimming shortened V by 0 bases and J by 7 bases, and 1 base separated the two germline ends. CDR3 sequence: CASSLANTIYF. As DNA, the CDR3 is TGTGCCAGCAGCTTAGCGAACACCATATATTTT. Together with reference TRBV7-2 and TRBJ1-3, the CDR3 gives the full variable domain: GAGVSQSPSNKVTEKGKDVELRCDPISGHTALYWYRQSLGQGLEFLIYFQGNSAPDKSGLPSDRFSAERTGGSVSTLTIQRTQQEDSAVYLCASSLANTIYFGEGSWLTVV.

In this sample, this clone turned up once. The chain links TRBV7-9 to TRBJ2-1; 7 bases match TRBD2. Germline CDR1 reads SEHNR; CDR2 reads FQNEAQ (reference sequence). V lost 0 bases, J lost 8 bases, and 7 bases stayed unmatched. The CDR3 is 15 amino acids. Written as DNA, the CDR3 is TGTGCCAGCAGCTTAGCGGGAGGGAAGATCGATGAGCAGTTCTTC. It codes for CASSLAGGKIDEQFF.

DNA for the CDR3: TGCGCCAGCAGCTGGGGGACAGGGAGGGGCGAGCAGTACTTC. This codes for CASSWGTGRGEQYF. The J gene is TRBJ2-7, the V gene TRBV5-1; 9 bases are a match to TRBD1. Germline-derived CDR1 and CDR2 are SGHRS and YFSETQ. After removal of 3 bases from V and 6 bases from J, the junction contained 7 bases not matched to a gene. The length of the CDR3 is 14 residues. The variable domain in full, completed from reference TRBV5-1 and TRBJ2-7, reads KAGVTQTPRYLIKTRGQQVTLSCSPISGHRSVSWYQQTPGQGLQFLFEYFSETQRNKGNFPGRFSGRQFSNSRSEMNVSTLELGDSALYLCASSWGTGRGEQYFGPGTRLTVT.

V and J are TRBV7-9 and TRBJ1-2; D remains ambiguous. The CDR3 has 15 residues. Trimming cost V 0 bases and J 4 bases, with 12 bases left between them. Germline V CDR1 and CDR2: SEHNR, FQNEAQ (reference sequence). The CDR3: CASSLARGSFYGYTF. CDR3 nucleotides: TGTGCCAGCAGCTTAGCGCGGGGAAGTTTCTATGGCTACACCTTC.

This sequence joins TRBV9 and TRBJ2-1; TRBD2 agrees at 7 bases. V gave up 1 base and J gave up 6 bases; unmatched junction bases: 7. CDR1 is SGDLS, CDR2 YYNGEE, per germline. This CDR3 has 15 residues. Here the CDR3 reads CASSVNGGSGNEQFF. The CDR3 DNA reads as TGTGCCAGCAGCGTAAACGGCGGGAGCGGCAATGAGCAGTTCTTC.

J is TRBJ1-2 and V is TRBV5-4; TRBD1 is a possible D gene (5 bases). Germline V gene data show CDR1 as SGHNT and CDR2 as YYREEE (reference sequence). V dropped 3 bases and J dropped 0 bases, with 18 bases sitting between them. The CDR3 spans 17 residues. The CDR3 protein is CASSYGGRGPANYGYTF. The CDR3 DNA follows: TGTGCCAGCAGCTACGGAGGACGGGGACCTGCTAACTATGGCTACACCTTC.

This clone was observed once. The CDR3 region is CASSPTRDIAFRNTIYF. Written as DNA, the CDR3 is TGTGCCAGCAGTCCTACCCGGGACATAGCTTTCCGAAACACCATATATTTT. The chain couples TRBV27 to TRBJ1-3, with D possibly matching TRBD1 (6 bases). The CDR3 runs 17 residues. Trimming pared 5 bases from V and 5 bases from J, leaving 22 bases between. The germline gives CDR1 MNHEY, CDR2 SMNVEV (reference sequence).

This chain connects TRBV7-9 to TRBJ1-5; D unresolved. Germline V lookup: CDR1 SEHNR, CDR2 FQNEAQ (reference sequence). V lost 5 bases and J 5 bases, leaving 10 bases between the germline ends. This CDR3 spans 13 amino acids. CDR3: CASSPLLDQPQHF. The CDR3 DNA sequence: TGTGCCAGCAGCCCCCTGCTCGATCAGCCCCAGCATTTT.

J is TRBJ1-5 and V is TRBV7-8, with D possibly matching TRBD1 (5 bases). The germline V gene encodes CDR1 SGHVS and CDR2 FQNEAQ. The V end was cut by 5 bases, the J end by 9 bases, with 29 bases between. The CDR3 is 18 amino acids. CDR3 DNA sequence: TGTGCCAGCAGCCCCCGTGGGCAGGGCGCTTCCCACAGCGGGCCCCAGCATTTT. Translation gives CASSPRGQGASHSGPQHF. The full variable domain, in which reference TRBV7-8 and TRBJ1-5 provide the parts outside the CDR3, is GAGVSQSPRYKVAKRGQDVALRCDPISGHVSLFWYQQALGQGPEFLTYFQNEAQLDKSGLPSDRFFAERPEGSVSTLKIQRTQQEDSAVYLCASSPRGQGASHSGPQHFGDGTRLSIL.

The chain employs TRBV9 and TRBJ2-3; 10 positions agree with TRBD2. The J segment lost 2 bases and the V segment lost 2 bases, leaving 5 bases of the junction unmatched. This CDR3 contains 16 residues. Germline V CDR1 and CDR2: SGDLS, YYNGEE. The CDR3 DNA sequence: TGTGCCAGCAGCGTCACTAGCGGGACCACCACAGATACGCAGTATTTT. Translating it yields CASSVTSGTTTDTQYF.

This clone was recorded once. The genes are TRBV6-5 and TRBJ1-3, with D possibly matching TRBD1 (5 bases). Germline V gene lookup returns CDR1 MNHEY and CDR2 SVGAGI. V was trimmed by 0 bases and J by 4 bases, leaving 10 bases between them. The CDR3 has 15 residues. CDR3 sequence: CASSYSGGGGNTIYF. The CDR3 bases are TGTGCCAGCAGTTACTCCGGGGGTGGAGGAAACACCATATATTTT.

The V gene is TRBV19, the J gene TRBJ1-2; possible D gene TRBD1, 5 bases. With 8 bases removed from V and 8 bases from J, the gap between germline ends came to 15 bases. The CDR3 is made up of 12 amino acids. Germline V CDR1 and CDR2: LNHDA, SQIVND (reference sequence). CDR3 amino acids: CASRSQGWGYTF. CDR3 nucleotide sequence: TGTGCCAGTCGATCCCAGGGTTGGGGCTACACCTTC.

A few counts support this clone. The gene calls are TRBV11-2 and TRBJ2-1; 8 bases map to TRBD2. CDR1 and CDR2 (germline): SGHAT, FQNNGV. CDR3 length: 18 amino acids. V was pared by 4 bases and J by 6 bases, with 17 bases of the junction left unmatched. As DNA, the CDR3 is TGTGCCAGCAGCTCACAAAGTCCGGGACTAGTAGGTGGCAATGAGCAGTTCTTC. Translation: CASSSQSPGLVGGNEQFF.

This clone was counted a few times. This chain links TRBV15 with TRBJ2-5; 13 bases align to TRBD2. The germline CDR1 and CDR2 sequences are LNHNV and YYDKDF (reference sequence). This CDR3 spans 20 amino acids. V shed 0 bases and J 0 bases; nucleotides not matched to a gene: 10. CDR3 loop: CATSRDEWTSGRQHQETQYF. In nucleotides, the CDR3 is TGTGCCACCAGCAGAGATGAATGGACTAGCGGGAGACAGCACCAAGAGACCCAGTACTTC.

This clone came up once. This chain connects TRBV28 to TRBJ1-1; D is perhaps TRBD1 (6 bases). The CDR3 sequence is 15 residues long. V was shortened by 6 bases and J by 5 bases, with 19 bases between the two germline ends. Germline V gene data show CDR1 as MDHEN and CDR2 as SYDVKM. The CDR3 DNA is TGTGCCAGCAGCACCGGGACATCCCGGGGGACTGAAGCTTTCTTT. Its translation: CASSTGTSRGTEAFF.

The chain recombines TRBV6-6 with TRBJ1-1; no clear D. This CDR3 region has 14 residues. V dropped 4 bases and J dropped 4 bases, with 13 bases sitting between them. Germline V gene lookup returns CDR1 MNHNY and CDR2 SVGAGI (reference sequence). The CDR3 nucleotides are TGTGCCAGCAGTTCCCCGGTGAGCGTCACTGAAGCTTTCTTT. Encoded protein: CASSSPVSVTEAFF.

The CDR3 is CASSSYRTYEQYF. CDR3 DNA sequence: TGTGCCAGCAGCTCCTACAGAACCTACGAGCAGTACTTC. This chain uses TRBV7-6 with TRBJ2-7; D not certain. The germline gives CDR1 SGHVS, CDR2 FNYEAQ. The CDR3 totals 13 residues. Trimming removed 4 bases from V and 2 bases from J, with 9 bases in between.

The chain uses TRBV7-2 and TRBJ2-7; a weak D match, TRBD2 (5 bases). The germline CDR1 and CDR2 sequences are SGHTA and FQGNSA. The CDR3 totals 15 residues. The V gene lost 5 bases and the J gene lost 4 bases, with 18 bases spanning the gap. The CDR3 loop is CASSQTLGVGYEQYF. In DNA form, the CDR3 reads TGTGCCAGCAGCCAAACACTAGGAGTCGGGTACGAGCAGTACTTC.

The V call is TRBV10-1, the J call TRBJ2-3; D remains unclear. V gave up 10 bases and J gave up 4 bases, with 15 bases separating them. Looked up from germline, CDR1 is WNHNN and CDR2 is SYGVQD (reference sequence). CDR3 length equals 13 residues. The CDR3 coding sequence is TGCGCCACCTCCGGACGGACCTCAGATACGCAGTATTTT. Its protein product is CATSGRTSDTQYF.

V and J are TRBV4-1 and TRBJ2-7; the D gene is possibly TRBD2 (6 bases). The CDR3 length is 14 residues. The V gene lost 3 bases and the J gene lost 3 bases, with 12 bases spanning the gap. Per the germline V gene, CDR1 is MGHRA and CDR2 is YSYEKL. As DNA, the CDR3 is TGCGCCAGCAGCCAGGAGGGATGGATCTACGAGCAGTACTTC. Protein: CASSQEGWIYEQYF.